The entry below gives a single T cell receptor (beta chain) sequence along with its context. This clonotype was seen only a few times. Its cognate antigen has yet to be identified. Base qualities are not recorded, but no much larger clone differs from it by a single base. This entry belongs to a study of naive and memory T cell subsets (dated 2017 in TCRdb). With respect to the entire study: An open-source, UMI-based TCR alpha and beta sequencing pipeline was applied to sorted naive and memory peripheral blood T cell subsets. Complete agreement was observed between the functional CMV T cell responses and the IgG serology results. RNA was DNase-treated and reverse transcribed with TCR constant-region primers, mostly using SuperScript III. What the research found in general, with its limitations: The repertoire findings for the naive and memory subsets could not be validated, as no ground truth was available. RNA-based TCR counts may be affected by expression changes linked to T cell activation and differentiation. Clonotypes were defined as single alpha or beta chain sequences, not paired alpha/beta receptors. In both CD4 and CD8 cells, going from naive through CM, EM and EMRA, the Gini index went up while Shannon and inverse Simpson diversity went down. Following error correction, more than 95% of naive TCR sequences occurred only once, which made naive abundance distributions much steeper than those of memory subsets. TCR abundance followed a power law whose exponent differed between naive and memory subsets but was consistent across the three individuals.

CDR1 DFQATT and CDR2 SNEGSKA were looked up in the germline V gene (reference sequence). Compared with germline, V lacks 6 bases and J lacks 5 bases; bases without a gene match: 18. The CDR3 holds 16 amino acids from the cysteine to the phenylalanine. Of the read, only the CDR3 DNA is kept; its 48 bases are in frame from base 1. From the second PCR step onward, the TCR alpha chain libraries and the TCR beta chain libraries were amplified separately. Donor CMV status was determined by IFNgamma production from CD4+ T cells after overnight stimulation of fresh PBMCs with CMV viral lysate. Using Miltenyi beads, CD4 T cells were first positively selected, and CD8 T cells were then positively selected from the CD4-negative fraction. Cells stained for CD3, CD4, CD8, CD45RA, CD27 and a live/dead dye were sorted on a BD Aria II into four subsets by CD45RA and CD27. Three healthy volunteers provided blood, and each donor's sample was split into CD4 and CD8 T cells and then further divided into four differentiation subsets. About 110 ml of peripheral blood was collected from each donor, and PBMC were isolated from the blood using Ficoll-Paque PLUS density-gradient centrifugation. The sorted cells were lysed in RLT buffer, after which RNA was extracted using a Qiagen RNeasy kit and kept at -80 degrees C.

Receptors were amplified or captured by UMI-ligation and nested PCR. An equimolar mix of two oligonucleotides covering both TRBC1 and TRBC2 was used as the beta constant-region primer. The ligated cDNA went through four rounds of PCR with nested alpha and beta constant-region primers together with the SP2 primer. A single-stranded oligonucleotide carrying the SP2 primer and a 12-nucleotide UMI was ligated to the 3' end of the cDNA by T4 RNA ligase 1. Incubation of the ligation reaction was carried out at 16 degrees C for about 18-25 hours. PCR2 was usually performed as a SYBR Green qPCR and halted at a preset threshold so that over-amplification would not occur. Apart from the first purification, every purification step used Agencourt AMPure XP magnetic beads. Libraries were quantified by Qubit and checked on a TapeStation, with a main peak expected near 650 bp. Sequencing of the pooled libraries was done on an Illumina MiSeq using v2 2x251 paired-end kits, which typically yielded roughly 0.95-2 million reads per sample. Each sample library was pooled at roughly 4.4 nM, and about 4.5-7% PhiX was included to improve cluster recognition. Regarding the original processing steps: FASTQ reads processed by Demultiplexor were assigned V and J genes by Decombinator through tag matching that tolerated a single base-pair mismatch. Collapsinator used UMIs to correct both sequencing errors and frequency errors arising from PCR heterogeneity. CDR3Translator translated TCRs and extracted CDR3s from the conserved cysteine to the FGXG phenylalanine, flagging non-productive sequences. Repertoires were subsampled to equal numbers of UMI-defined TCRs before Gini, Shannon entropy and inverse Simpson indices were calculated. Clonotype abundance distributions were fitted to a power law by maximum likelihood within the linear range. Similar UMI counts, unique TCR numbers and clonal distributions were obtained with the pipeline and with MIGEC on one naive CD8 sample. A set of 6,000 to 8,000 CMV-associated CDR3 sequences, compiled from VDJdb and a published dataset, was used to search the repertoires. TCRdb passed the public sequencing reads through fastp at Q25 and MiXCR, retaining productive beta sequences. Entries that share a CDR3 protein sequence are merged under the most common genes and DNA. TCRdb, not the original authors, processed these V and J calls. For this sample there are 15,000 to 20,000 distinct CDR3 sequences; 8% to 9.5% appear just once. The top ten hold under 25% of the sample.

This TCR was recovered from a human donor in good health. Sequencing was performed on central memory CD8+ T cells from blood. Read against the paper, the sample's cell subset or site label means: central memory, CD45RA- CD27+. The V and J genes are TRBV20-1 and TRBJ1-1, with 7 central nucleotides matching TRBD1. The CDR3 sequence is CSARTGFERKRTEAFF. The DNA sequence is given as TGCAGTGCCCGGACAGGTTTTGAGAGGAAGAGAACTGAAGCTTTCTTT.